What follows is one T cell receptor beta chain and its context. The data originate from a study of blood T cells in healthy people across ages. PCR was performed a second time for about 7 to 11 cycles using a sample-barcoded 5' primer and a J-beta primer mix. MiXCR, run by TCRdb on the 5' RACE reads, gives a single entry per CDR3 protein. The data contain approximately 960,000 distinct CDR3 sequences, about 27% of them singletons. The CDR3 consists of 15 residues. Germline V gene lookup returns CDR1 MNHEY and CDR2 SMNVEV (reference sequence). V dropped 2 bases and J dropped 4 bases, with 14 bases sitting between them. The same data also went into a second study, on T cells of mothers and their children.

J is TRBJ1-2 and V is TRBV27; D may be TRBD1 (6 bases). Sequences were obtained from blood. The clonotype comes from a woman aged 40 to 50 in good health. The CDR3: CASSLGESGAYGYTF. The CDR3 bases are TGTGCCAGCAGTTTAGGCGAATCGGGGGCCTATGGCTACACCTTC.